This T cell receptor beta chain was retrieved from a study of blood T cell repertoires in COVID-19 (TCRdb year 2020). A note on the overall study: Samples from collaborators originated in the United States, Italy and Spain and spanned both the acute and convalescent phases of COVID-19. A de-identified subject ID, COVID-19 status, age in years and sex were almost always included in the sample metadata. Subjects who had been exposed to COVID-19, were actively infected with it, or had recovered from it provided the deeply sampled blood TCRbeta repertoires that made up the dataset. The material from the prospective study consisted of cDNA or gDNA derived from T cells, B-cell-depleted T cells, or PBMCs. The repertoires were released in a freely available public database intended as a resource for research on the immune response to SARS-CoV-2. Where HLA class I and class II types were available, the types were taken from metadata supplied by the sample provider, not from assay-based typing. Samples were obtained from the ongoing ImmuneRACE study (first 160 participants) and from approximately 1,200 subjects provided by 6 global collaborators.

Collaborating institutions collected whole blood in K2EDTA tubes following their own protocols. For TCRbeta analysis, collaborators shipped samples as frozen whole blood, isolated PBMCs, or DNA extracted from either of those sample types. TCRbeta CDR3 regions were amplified from genomic DNA by means of the immunoSEQ Assay, a bias-controlled multiplex PCR. In the paper's pipeline: Nucleated cell counts per sample were estimated from amplification of reference gene primers within the assay. Sequence reads were collapsed and filtered to measure the absolute abundance of every unique TCRbeta CDR3 rearrangement. For each sample, productive Simpson clonality was calculated as the square root of Simpson's diversity index over productive rearrangements. Sourced from immuneACCESS, this table was stored by TCRdb with only in-frame sequences that have V and J called. A share of the clones is absent; for the studies checked, an unresolved V gene accounts for under half, and the remainder has no known explanation. That table gives V, J and clone size, and the DNA gave D and trimming. This sample gives 40,000 or so clones in total; approximately 89% of them show up just once. 3% to 4.5% of the sample is in the top ten clones.

Summary of the overall study and its limitations: How much clinical and demographic metadata was included differed by source and by participant, and the metadata was provided uncurated.

The V end loses 5 bases and the J end loses 1 base, and a stretch of 7 bases separates them. Including cysteine and phenylalanine, the CDR3 has 13 amino acids. Only the CDR3 DNA is retained, 39 bases long and in frame from the first base. The germline V gene specifies SGHNT as CDR1 and YENEEA as CDR2. With regard to this clone: Its antigen is unknown. Within one base of it there is no much larger clone, and no base qualities were kept.

The sample was peripheral blood. In this chain, TRBV11-3 is recombined with TRBJ2-3, with the D gene uncertain. This receptor was taken from a human donor in a cohort sampled during active COVID-19. CDR3 sequence: CASSDRGTDTQYF. The sequenced DNA: TGTGCCAGCAGCGACCGGGGCACAGATACGCAGTATTTT.